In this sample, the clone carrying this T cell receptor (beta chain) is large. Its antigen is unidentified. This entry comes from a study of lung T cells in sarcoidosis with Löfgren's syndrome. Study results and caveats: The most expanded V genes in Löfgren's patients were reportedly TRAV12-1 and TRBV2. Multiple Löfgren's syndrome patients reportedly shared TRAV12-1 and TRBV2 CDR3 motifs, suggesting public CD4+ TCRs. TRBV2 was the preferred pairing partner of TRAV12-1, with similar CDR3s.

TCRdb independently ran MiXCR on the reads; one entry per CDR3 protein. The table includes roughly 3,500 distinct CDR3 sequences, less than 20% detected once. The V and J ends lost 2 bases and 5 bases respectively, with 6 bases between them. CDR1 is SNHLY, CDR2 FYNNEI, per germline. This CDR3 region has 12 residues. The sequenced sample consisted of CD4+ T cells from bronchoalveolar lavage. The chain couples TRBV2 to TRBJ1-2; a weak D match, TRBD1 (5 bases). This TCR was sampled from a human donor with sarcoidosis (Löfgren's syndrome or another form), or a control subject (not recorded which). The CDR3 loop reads CASSEQGYGYTF. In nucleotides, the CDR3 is TGTGCCAGCAGTGAACAGGGTTATGGCTACACCTTC.